This entry features one TCR beta chain sequence. No cognate antigen has been identified for it. Base qualities are not provided; no much larger clone lies one nucleotide away. The donors were healthy, HIV-negative adults who had no recently reported acute infections or vaccinations. Every donor was a Caucasian adult living in Nashville, Tennessee, USA. CD4+ T cells were enriched by magnetic negative selection; naive cells were then positively selected on CD45RA, and the negative fraction formed the memory subset. Blood was obtained by leukapheresis, after which PBMCs were separated by Ficoll-Histopaque density gradient centrifugation and cryopreserved in liquid nitrogen vapor phase. Purity and quantity of every magnetically sorted T cell population were checked by analytical flow cytometry. Genomic DNA was isolated from every sorted fraction and measured by UV absorbance on a Nanodrop 2000c. TCR CDR3 regions were amplified from genomic DNA by multiplex PCR using the deep immunoSEQ assay. For each cell subset, the extracted genomic DNA was distributed evenly across all wells of several immunoSEQ 96-well plates, and each plate served as one replicate. Each replicate PCR for sorted subsets received around 200 ng genomic DNA, equal to tens of thousands of T cell genomes. The purified libraries were quantified using a Qubit 3.0 fluorometer, sized with a Bioanalyzer 2100, and then quantified again using the KAPA Library Quantification kit. Every immunoSEQ 96-well plate was sequenced on a dedicated single-read 150-cycle Illumina NextSeq 550 flow cell. The study's own analysis went as follows. Because only junctional sequences without quality scores were contained in the immunoSEQ output, filtering matching that applied to full-length reads could not be performed. To assign V/J genes and CDR3, sequences were annotated against IMGT germline references using PyIR, a Python wrapper for IgBLAST v1.9. Reads were filtered out if the reads had weak V/J assignments (E-value above 1e-6), no CDR3, stop codons, out-of-frame junctions, or ambiguous translated residues. V3J clonotypes were defined as sequences sharing the same inferred V gene, J gene, and CDR3 amino acid sequence. The percentage overlap between two repertoires was calculated by dividing the number of shared unique clonotypes by the size of the smaller repertoire. Repertoire richness was assessed with RTK rarefaction, the Chao1 estimator, and Recon v2.1 estimates of unobserved clonotypes. For all TCRbeta clonotypes obtained by the gDNA method from four donors, generation probabilities were computed with OLGA. Entries here come from immuneACCESS through TCRdb and include only in-frame sequences with V and J called. Some clones fail to appear in such tables; in the studies checked, an unresolved V gene covers under half of the shortfall, and the cause of the remainder is unknown. Clonal size and the V and J genes are those of that table, whereas D and trimming came from the DNA. This sample lists about 2.4 million clones; 93% were detected once. The ten largest clones represent roughly 0.36% of the sample.

The data were obtained in a study of shared clonotypes between healthy human individuals (dated by TCRdb to between 2020 and 2021). Study-wide context: The cohort included a few men and a couple of women between 18 and 49 years of age. Per donor, three plates each were used for CD4 naive and CD4 memory, two for CD8 naive, and one for CD8 memory. Blood TCR repertoires of five healthy adults were deeply sequenced to estimate repertoire size and the extent of clonotype sharing between individuals. Libraries were prepared and TCR repertoires were sequenced by different laboratories using diverse techniques, in order to increase sequencing depth and limit assay-specific biases. Per donor, leukapheresis produced somewhere between about 0.94 and 8.9 billion PBMCs. Overall results and qualifications from the work: Even with the large sequencing depth, rarefaction of the sorted-subset datasets indicated that sequencing was incomplete. The genetic and exposure-history diversity represented was limited by the small number of donors. Pairwise subsampling led to the expectation that sequencing depth would affect the degree of clonotype sharing among donors. Sampling was restricted to blood, and TCR repertoires in tissues likely differ from the TCR repertoires found in blood. Estimated clonotype richness was generally larger for naive than for memory subsets. About 5% of naive CD4, 3.5% of naive CD8, about 2.1% of memory CD4, and 0.4% of memory CD8 clonotypes were shared across a few donors. Clonotypes shared by all four sorted-subset donors showed higher generation probabilities than non-shared clonotypes.

Inclusive of the bounding cysteine and phenylalanine, the CDR3 is 14 residues long. The only DNA kept is the CDR3, 42 bases in frame from the first base. From V the trimming removes 10 bases and from J it removes 0 bases, while the gene matches leave 6 bases of the junction unaccounted for. Looking up the germline V gene yields CDR1 MDHEN and CDR2 SYDVKM. This clonotype was obtained from a man between 18 and 29 years old in good health. Some clones in this sample may be carry-over from other donors' samples. The sequence links TRBV28 to TRBJ2-1, with 7 junctional bases fitting TRBD2. Sequenced material: naive CD4+ T cells from PBMCs. Read against the paper, the sample's cell subset or site label means: CD45RA+ positively selected. The CDR3 protein is CAILGTNSYNEQFF. The base sequence is TGTGCCATCCTGGGGACTAACTCCTACAATGAGCAGTTCTTC.